This T cell receptor beta chain appears in the sequencing data of a study of T cell clones after liver transplantation. Overall study: In this trial, immunosuppression withdrawal was attempted within 2 years of liver transplant. Patients counted as tolerant after at least one year off all immunosuppression, enzymes not exceeding twice normal. Study results and limitations: Small, mixed patient groups and varying post-transplant times limit these conclusions.

Germline values: CDR1 SGHRS, CDR2 YFSETQ. V lost 5 bases to trimming and J lost 8 bases; unmatched junction nucleotides: 8. CDR3 length: 14 amino acids. The method was immunoSEQ multiplex PCR; TCRdb's version includes in-frame clones alone and lacks a portion of them. Here the sample spans approximately 65,000 clones, 90% to 95% being singletons. Turning to this clone: Its target is unknown.

The chain has TRBV5-1 and TRBJ1-4; the match to TRBD1 covers 8 bases. This sequence was found in a human patient who received a liver transplant. Some T cells here may be from the graft donor. Material: CD4+ T cells from blood, obtained approximately 25 months after liver transplant. The CDR3 bases are TGCGCCAGCAGGGAGGACAGGGTTGGCGAAAAACTGTTTTTT. Translation gives CASREDRVGEKLFF.